A selection of T cell receptor beta chains follows, all from one sample in a study of T cell changes during pregnancy in multiple sclerosis. The data were produced by immunoSEQ multiplex PCR, yet TCRdb's version contains in-frame clones alone and is incomplete. The repertoire has about 68,000 clones, roughly nine tenths of them found once; the top ten carry approximately 1.4%. This material consisted of peripheral blood, taken in the second trimester of pregnancy. Receptor source: a female donor in good health, enrolled as a control in a pregnancy study. CDR3s include the opening cysteine and the closing phenylalanine or tryptophan. Fields, in order: V gene, D gene, clone size, J gene, CDR3 protein, CDR3 DNA. The D gene is left open where the match is weak. Not every row has a clone size; where given, it reads once, few, many or a size class.

V: TRBV5-6
D: TRBD1
size: NA
J: TRBJ1-2
CDR3: CASTPEVGQGYYGYTF
DNA: TGTGCCAGCACCCCGGAGGTAGGACAGGGATACTATGGCTACACCTTC

V: TRBV5-1
D: NA
size: NA
J: TRBJ1-1
CDR3: CASSLDILPNTEAFF
DNA: TGCGCCAGCAGCTTGGATATTCTACCGAACACTGAAGCTTTCTTT

V: TRBV9
D: TRBD1
size: NA
J: TRBJ1-4
CDR3: CASSVVRGTGVEVKGEKLFF
DNA: TGTGCCAGCAGCGTAGTTCGGGGGACAGGGGTTGAGGTAAAAGGTGAAAAACTGTTTTTT

V: TRBV5-1
D: TRBD2
size: NA
J: TRBJ2-7
CDR3: CASSPRGLVSYEQYF
DNA: TGCGCCAGCAGCCCCCGGGGACTAGTATCTTACGAGCAGTACTTC

V: TRBV5-4
D: TRBD1
size: NA
J: TRBJ2-1
CDR3: CASSLAGRGYNEQFF
DNA: TGTGCCAGCAGCTTGGCCGGCAGGGGGTACAATGAGCAGTTCTTC

V: TRBV6-1
D: TRBD2
size: few
J: TRBJ2-5
CDR3: CASETSGGSGETQYF
DNA: TGTGCCAGCGAGACTAGCGGGGGGTCGGGGGAGACCCAGTACTTC

V: TRBV6-1
D: NA
size: NA
J: TRBJ1-5
CDR3: CASSETQGISQPQHF
DNA: TGTGCCAGCAGTGAGACACAGGGAATAAGTCAGCCCCAGCATTTT

V: TRBV28
D: NA
size: NA
J: TRBJ1-1
CDR3: CASSLWATEAFF
DNA: TGTGCCAGCAGTTTATGGGCCACTGAAGCTTTCTTT

V: TRBV2
D: TRBD1
size: NA
J: TRBJ1-6
CDR3: CASSYNRGLGNSPLHF
DNA: TGTGCCAGCAGTTATAACAGGGGGCTCGGAAATTCACCCCTCCACTTT

V: TRBV27
D: TRBD1
size: NA
J: TRBJ2-7
CDR3: CASTPGQGAYEQYF
DNA: TGTGCCAGCACCCCGGGACAGGGAGCCTACGAGCAGTACTTC

V: TRBV11-1
D: NA
size: NA
J: TRBJ2-5
CDR3: CASSLASSETQYF
DNA: TGTGCCAGCAGCTTAGCTAGCTCAGAGACCCAGTACTTC

V: TRBV27
D: TRBD2
size: NA
J: TRBJ2-7
CDR3: CASSLSGLTSVTYEQYF
DNA: TGTGCCAGCAGTTTATCGGGATTGACTAGCGTCACCTACGAGCAGTACTTC

V: TRBV6-5
D: TRBD1
size: NA
J: TRBJ1-2
CDR3: CASGGQAWSGYTF
DNA: TGTGCCAGCGGGGGACAGGCCTGGAGTGGCTACACCTTC

V: TRBV9
D: TRBD1
size: NA
J: TRBJ2-7
CDR3: CASSPRPGTELYEQYF
DNA: TGTGCCAGCAGCCCCCGTCCCGGGACAGAGTTATACGAGCAGTACTTC

V: TRBV5-1
D: TRBD1
size: NA
J: TRBJ1-2
CDR3: CASSHGTGNYGYTF
DNA: TGCGCCAGCAGCCACGGGACAGGGAACTATGGCTACACCTTC

V: TRBV7-2
D: NA
size: NA
J: TRBJ2-7
CDR3: CASSRGFNPYEQYF
DNA: TGTGCCAGCAGCCGGGGGTTTAACCCCTACGAGCAGTACTTC

V: TRBV28
D: NA
size: NA
J: TRBJ2-7
CDR3: CASSGLGLFSYEQYF
DNA: TGTGCCAGCAGTGGGTTAGGACTTTTTTCCTACGAGCAGTACTTC

V: TRBV18
D: NA
size: NA
J: TRBJ1-6
CDR3: CASSPSSGNSPLHF
DNA: TGTGCCAGCTCACCATCGTCAGGGAATTCACCCCTCCACTTT

V: TRBV28
D: TRBD2
size: NA
J: TRBJ2-1
CDR3: CASIAGGSYNEQFF
DNA: TGTGCCAGCATTGCGGGAGGCTCCTACAATGAGCAGTTCTTC

V: TRBV5-6
D: NA
size: NA
J: TRBJ2-4
CDR3: CASSGDWEQNIQYF
DNA: TGTGCCAGCAGCGGAGACTGGGAGCAAAACATTCAGTACTTC

V: TRBV19
D: TRBD1
size: NA
J: TRBJ1-4
CDR3: CASSTTRQGALDEKLFF
DNA: TGTGCCAGTAGTACGACTCGACAGGGGGCGCTGGATGAAAAACTGTTTTTT

V: TRBV19
D: TRBD1
size: NA
J: TRBJ2-1
CDR3: CASSIDPQGDEQFF
DNA: TGTGCCAGTAGTATAGACCCCCAGGGGGATGAGCAGTTCTTC

V: TRBV13
D: NA
size: NA
J: TRBJ2-1
CDR3: CASSLDQGRSNEQFF
DNA: TGTGCCAGCAGCTTAGATCAGGGAAGAAGCAATGAGCAGTTCTTC

V: TRBV15
D: NA
size: NA
J: TRBJ2-3
CDR3: CATSRVQDTQYF
DNA: TGTGCCACCAGCAGAGTTCAAGATACGCAGTATTTT

V: TRBV2
D: TRBD2
size: NA
J: TRBJ2-7
CDR3: CASSERWSGGTYEQYF
DNA: TGTGCCAGCAGTGAACGGTGGAGCGGGGGAACCTACGAGCAGTACTTC

V: TRBV10-3
D: NA
size: NA
J: TRBJ2-7
CDR3: CAISDVDSGTYEQYF
DNA: TGTGCCATCAGTGATGTAGACTCCGGTACCTACGAGCAGTACTTC

V: TRBV6-6
D: NA
size: NA
J: TRBJ2-7
CDR3: CASSYLDRFYEQYF
DNA: TGTGCCAGCAGTTACTTAGACAGATTCTACGAGCAGTACTTC

V: TRBV19
D: NA
size: NA
J: TRBJ1-5
CDR3: CASMDSPNNQPQHF
DNA: TGTGCCAGTATGGATAGCCCAAACAATCAGCCCCAGCATTTT

V: TRBV7-2
D: TRBD1
size: NA
J: TRBJ1-2
CDR3: CASILSPALPGQDGYTF
DNA: TGTGCCAGCATCCTCTCCCCAGCCCTACCGGGACAGGATGGCTACACCTTC

V: TRBV20-1
D: NA
size: NA
J: TRBJ1-5
CDR3: CSASPPQHF
DNA: TGCAGTGCTTCTCCGCCCCAGCATTTT

V: TRBV27
D: TRBD2
size: NA
J: TRBJ2-3
CDR3: CASSLRGGGLAGGGDTQYF
DNA: TGTGCCAGCAGTTTACGAGGGGGCGGACTAGCGGGAGGAGGGGATACGCAGTATTTT

V: TRBV10-3
D: TRBD2
size: NA
J: TRBJ2-1
CDR3: CAILAGGSSYNEQFF
DNA: TGTGCCATCCTAGCGGGAGGTTCCTCCTACAATGAGCAGTTCTTC

V: TRBV6-6
D: NA
size: once
J: TRBJ2-2
CDR3: CASSYLDSSPGELFF
DNA: TGTGCCAGCAGTTACCTTGACTCATCCCCCGGGGAGCTGTTTTTT

V: TRBV30
D: TRBD2
size: NA
J: TRBJ2-3
CDR3: CAWSVGLAEDTQYF
DNA: TGTGCCTGGAGTGTAGGACTAGCAGAAGATACGCAGTATTTT

V: TRBV5-1
D: TRBD1
size: NA
J: TRBJ1-2
CDR3: CASSLTDRGITYGYTF
DNA: TGCGCCAGCAGCTTGACCGACAGGGGAATAACCTATGGCTACACCTTC

V: TRBV11-2
D: TRBD2
size: NA
J: TRBJ2-3
CDR3: CASSPRTSGITDTQYF
DNA: TGTGCCAGCAGCCCAAGGACTAGCGGGATCACAGATACGCAGTATTTT

V: TRBV7-9
D: NA
size: NA
J: TRBJ1-3
CDR3: CASSLGARSWGNTIYF
DNA: TGTGCCAGCAGCTTAGGAGCAAGATCGTGGGGAAACACCATATATTTT